The next 7 T cell receptor beta chains were all read from a single sample in a study of cytomegalovirus exposure and HLA in healthy donors. The PCR ran on 60 Vbeta and 13 Jbeta primers. Measured with immunoSEQ multiplex PCR; TCRdb has only the in-frame clones, and not every one. The sample lists just under 95,000 clones; under 80% were seen once. The sequenced sample was PBMCs. The receptors shown here come from a man in his forties or fifties in good health and CMV-seropositive.

This clone was seen only once. The chain has TRBV6-1 and TRBJ2-2; the D is unclear. V was clipped by 2 bases and J by 6 bases, with 7 bases between them. Germline-derived CDR1 and CDR2 are MNHNS and SASEGT. The CDR3 covers 13 residues. CDR3 nucleotide sequence: TGTGCCAGCAGTGAATCAGATGCCGGGGAGCTGTTTTTT. It translates to CASSESDAGELFF.

V is TRBV5-1 and J is TRBJ2-5; D is unclear. Germline V lookup: CDR1 SGHRS, CDR2 YFSETQ. The V end was cut by 2 bases, the J end by 4 bases, with 9 bases between. The CDR3 contains 13 residues. The CDR3 DNA is TGCGCCAGCAGCTTCACCGGAGTAGAGACCCAGTACTTC. It yields the protein CASSFTGVETQYF.

The chain employs TRBV28 and TRBJ2-5, with D tentatively TRBD1 (5 bases). With 2 bases removed from V and 5 bases from J, the gap between germline ends came to 15 bases. The CDR3 loop spans 15 amino acids. Germline CDR1 reads MDHEN; CDR2 reads SYDVKM. Written as DNA, the CDR3 is TGTGCCAGCAGTTTACCGGTTTTATCAGGGGAGACCCAGTACTTC. Translated: CASSLPVLSGETQYF.

V is TRBV10-1 and J is TRBJ1-5; D is ambiguous. Trimming pared 4 bases from V and 0 bases from J, leaving 7 bases between. Per the germline V gene, CDR1 is WNHNN and CDR2 is SYGVQD (reference sequence). The CDR3 runs to 14 residues. The CDR3, as DNA: TGCGCCAGCAGTGCTAGTTATAGCAATCAGCCCCAGCATTTT. It is translated as CASSASYSNQPQHF.

V is TRBV10-3 and J is TRBJ1-2; 9 bases map to TRBD1. The length of the CDR3 is 13 residues. CDR1 is ENHRY and CDR2 is SYGVKD in the germline V gene. V was clipped by 10 bases and J by 4 bases; unmatched bases: 7. The CDR3 protein is CATRDRVFYGYTF. In nucleotides, the CDR3 is TGTGCCACCCGGGACAGGGTTTTCTATGGCTACACCTTC.

The V gene is TRBV6-1, the J gene TRBJ1-1; the D is unclear. The CDR3 is 14 residues long. V lost 4 bases to trimming and J lost 5 bases, with 14 bases between them. Germline CDR1 and CDR2: MNHNS and SASEGT. The CDR3 nucleotides read TGTGCCAGCAGTGTAGCCTCTACGGGGACTGAAGCTTTCTTT. This sequence encodes CASSVASTGTEAFF.

The V and J genes are TRBV10-3 and TRBJ2-1; D is perhaps TRBD1 (7 bases). The CDR3 is 20 residues long. Germline CDR1 reads ENHRY; CDR2 reads SYGVKD. The V and J ends lost 4 bases and 0 bases respectively, with 25 bases between them. CDR3 residues: CAISGAATGTPESSYNEQFF. The CDR3 DNA sequence: TGTGCCATCAGTGGGGCCGCGACAGGGACTCCAGAGAGCTCCTACAATGAGCAGTTCTTC.